These 17 T cell receptor beta chains came from one sample sequenced in a study of cytomegalovirus exposure and HLA in healthy donors. Here immunoSEQ multiplex PCR was the method, and the copy in TCRdb shows in-frame clones only, minus some. This sample has 100,000 to 150,000 clones; roughly 87% occur once, and the top ten carry over 1%. Input material: PBMCs. All receptors derive from a woman under 30 in good health and CMV-seronegative.

This chain links TRBV9 with TRBJ1-1; 7 nucleotides match TRBD1. Germline V gene lookup returns CDR1 SGDLS and CDR2 YYNGEE. The CDR3 runs 15 residues. J lost 1 base, V lost 0 bases, and 3 bases had no gene match. CDR3 loop: CASSVGGQANTEAFF. CDR3 bases: TGTGCCAGCAGCGTAGGTGGACAGGCGAACACTGAAGCTTTCTTT.

The chain has TRBV5-1 and TRBJ2-5; 11 bases map to TRBD2. This CDR3 is built from 16 residues. Per the germline V gene, CDR1 is SGHRS and CDR2 is YFSETQ. V trimming: 5 bases; J trimming: 2 bases; junction bases outside the gene matches: 8. The CDR3 loop is CASRDPSGGIQETQYF. In nucleotides, the CDR3 is TGCGCCAGCAGGGATCCTAGCGGGGGGATTCAAGAGACCCAGTACTTC.

DNA for the CDR3: TGCGCCAGCAGCTTGCAGTATTGGGGGGAAGAGACCCAGTACTTC. Its protein product is CASSLQYWGEETQYF. This chain uses TRBV5-1 with TRBJ2-5; TRBD2 is a possible D gene (6 bases). The CDR3 is 15 residues long. Germline V gene sequence: CDR1 SGHRS, CDR2 YFSETQ. V shed 1 base and J shed 3 bases, with 13 bases lying between them. Supplemented by reference TRBV5-1 and TRBJ2-5, the full variable domain reads KAGVTQTPRYLIKTRGQQVTLSCSPISGHRSVSWYQQTPGQGLQFLFEYFSETQRNKGNFPGRFSGRQFSNSRSEMNVSTLELGDSALYLCASSLQYWGEETQYFGPGTRLLVL.

The V call is TRBV6-1, the J call TRBJ1-5, with a weak D call TRBD1 (6 bases). The ends were cut back, 5 bases at V and 5 bases at J, with 13 bases in the middle. The germline CDR1 and CDR2 sequences are MNHNS and SASEGT. The CDR3 contains 14 residues. The CDR3 DNA sequence: TGTGCCAGCAGTCTGACGGGGGGCCATCAGCCCCAGCATTTT. As protein: CASSLTGGHQPQHF.

This chain uses TRBV18 with TRBJ2-3; 11 bases match TRBD2. The CDR3 runs 15 residues. V dropped 6 bases and J dropped 5; count of bases not matched to a gene: 7. CDR1 is KGHSH, CDR2 LQKENI, per germline. This chain's CDR3 is CASSSPSGGRDTQYF. The CDR3 region has the DNA TGTGCCAGCTCGTCCCCTAGCGGGGGGAGAGATACGCAGTATTTT.

The rearrangement links TRBV6-1 to TRBJ1-1; 7 bases line up with TRBD1. The CDR3 loop spans 13 amino acids. Germline V gene lookup returns CDR1 MNHNS and CDR2 SASEGT. The J segment lost 11 bases and the V segment lost 3 bases, leaving 9 bases of the junction unmatched. Here the CDR3 reads CASSEEGARRAFF. CDR3 sequence (DNA): TGTGCCAGCAGTGAGGAGGGGGCGCGTAGGGCTTTCTTT.

This clone has a single count. The chain combines TRBV18 with TRBJ2-1; no firm D call. Trimming left V 2 bases short and J 0 bases short, with 17 bases between. Germline values: CDR1 KGHSH, CDR2 LQKENI. The CDR3 has 18 residues. The CDR3 coding sequence is TGTGCCAGCTCACCATCAGCGATGGCGCGTAGCTCCTACAATGAGCAGTTCTTC. Its translation: CASSPSAMARSSYNEQFF.

This clone occurred a few times. The V call is TRBV10-1, the J call TRBJ1-1; D is undetermined. CDR3 size: 14 residues. The germline V and J ends were trimmed by 6 bases and 4 bases, with 15 bases remaining between them. Germline CDR1 WNHNN, CDR2 SYGVQD (reference sequence). The CDR3: CASRPAGLSTEAFF. CDR3 in DNA: TGCGCCAGCAGGCCAGCGGGTTTGAGCACTGAAGCTTTCTTT.

The chain couples TRBV18 to TRBJ2-3, with D possibly TRBD2 on 6 matching bases. Germline-derived CDR1 and CDR2 are KGHSH and LQKENI. The CDR3 covers 15 residues. Trimming removed 3 bases at V and 8 bases at J, with 18 bases between. The CDR3 region has the DNA TGTGCCAGCTCACCCGCGGGGTCGGGGGTTCTTACGCAGTATTTT. Protein: CASSPAGSGVLTQYF.

CDR3 amino acids: CASSQTSGEGEQFF. The CDR3 DNA reads as TGTGCCAGCAGCCAGACTAGCGGGGAAGGTGAGCAGTTCTTC. The chain links TRBV11-3 to TRBJ2-1; 11 bases line up with TRBD2. Germline CDR1 and CDR2: SGHNT and YENEEA. Trimming took 5 bases from V and 9 from J; bases not matched to a gene: 6. CDR3 length equals 14 residues.

CDR3 nucleotide sequence: TGTGCCAGCAGCCTATCTAGCGGGGGGGCCTCGGAGACCCAGTACTTC. This encodes CASSLSSGGASETQYF. The V gene is TRBV7-9, the J gene TRBJ2-5, with 12 positions matching TRBD2. The trim removed 5 bases at V and 5 bases at J, leaving 9 bases unmatched. CDR3 size: 16 residues. Germline assignment: CDR1 SEHNR and CDR2 FQNEAQ (reference sequence).

This chain joins TRBV9 and TRBJ1-1, with 10 bases matching TRBD1. Per germline, CDR1 SGDLS and CDR2 YYNGEE. The CDR3 sequence is 16 residues long. V was clipped by 3 bases and J by 1 base; unmatched bases: 6. The CDR3 spells CASSANRDRGNTEAFF. The CDR3 region has the DNA TGTGCCAGCAGCGCGAACCGGGACAGGGGGAACACTGAAGCTTTCTTT.

The chain joins TRBV18 to TRBJ2-7, with 12 nucleotides matching TRBD2. The junction had 7 bases not matched to a gene; V was cut back by 5 bases and J by 5 bases. Germline lookup yields CDR1 KGHSH and CDR2 LQKENI. The CDR3 is 15 residues long. Here the CDR3 DNA reads TGTGCCAGCTCATCTCGACTAGCGGGGGACGACGAGCAGTACTTC. Translating gives CASSSRLAGDDEQYF.

Only one count was recorded for this clone. The J gene is TRBJ2-3, the V gene TRBV5-4; TRBD2 agrees at 12 bases. The CDR3 totals 18 residues. Losses at the gene ends were 0 bases for V and 4 bases for J; bases not matched to a gene: 9. CDR1 is SGHNT and CDR2 is YYREEE in the germline V gene (reference sequence). CDR3 sequence reads: CASSLAVASGGDADTQYF. The CDR3 DNA follows: TGTGCCAGCAGCTTGGCGGTGGCTAGCGGGGGGGACGCAGATACGCAGTATTTT.

This chain uses TRBV18 with TRBJ1-5; D is ambiguous. Germline lookup yields CDR1 KGHSH and CDR2 LQKENI. The CDR3 runs to 15 residues. V lost 4 bases and J lost 4, with 14 bases in between. The CDR3: CASSRYREMNQPQHF. CDR3 coding DNA: TGTGCCAGCTCACGTTATCGGGAAATGAATCAGCCCCAGCATTTT.

The chain links TRBV5-1 to TRBJ1-6, with 8 nucleotides matching TRBD1. Trimming cost V 3 bases and J 9 bases; bases outside gene matches: 5. CDR3 length: 14 residues. Germline CDR1 and CDR2: SGHRS and YFSETQ. The CDR3 region has the DNA TGCGCCAGCAGCTATGGACAGGGTCGTTCACCCCTCCACTTT. Protein: CASSYGQGRSPLHF.

CDR3 sequence reads: CASTGTGNTGELFF. CDR3 coding DNA: TGCGCCAGTACCGGGACAGGGAACACCGGGGAGCTGTTTTTT. The chain recombines TRBV5-1 with TRBJ2-2; TRBD1 agrees at 8 bases. This CDR3 has 14 residues. The germline gives CDR1 SGHRS, CDR2 YFSETQ. The J segment lost 1 base and the V segment lost 8 bases, leaving 4 bases of the junction unmatched.